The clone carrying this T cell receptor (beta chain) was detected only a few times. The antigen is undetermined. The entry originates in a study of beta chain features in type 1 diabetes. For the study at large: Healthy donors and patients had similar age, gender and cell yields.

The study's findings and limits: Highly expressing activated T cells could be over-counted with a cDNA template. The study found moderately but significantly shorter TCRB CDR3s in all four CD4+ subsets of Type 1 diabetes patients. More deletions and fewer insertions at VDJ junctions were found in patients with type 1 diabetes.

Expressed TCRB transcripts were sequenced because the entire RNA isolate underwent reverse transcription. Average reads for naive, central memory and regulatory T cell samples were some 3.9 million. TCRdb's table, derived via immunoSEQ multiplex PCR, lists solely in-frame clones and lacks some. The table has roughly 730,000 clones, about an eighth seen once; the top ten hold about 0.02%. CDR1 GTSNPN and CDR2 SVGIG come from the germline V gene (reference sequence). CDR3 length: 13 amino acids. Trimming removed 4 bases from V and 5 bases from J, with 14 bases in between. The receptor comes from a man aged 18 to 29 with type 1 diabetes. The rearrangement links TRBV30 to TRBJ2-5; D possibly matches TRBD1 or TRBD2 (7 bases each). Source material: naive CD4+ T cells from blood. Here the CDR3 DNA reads TGTGCCTGGACGCACCAGGGGGGGGAGACCCAGTACTTC. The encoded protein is CAWTHQGGETQYF.